These 25 T cell receptor beta chains came from one sample sequenced in a study of T cell responses to AZD1222 COVID-19 vaccine (dated by TCRdb to the early 2020s). The method behind the library was the immunoSEQ multiplex PCR assay. As stored in TCRdb, this immuneACCESS dataset retains in-frame rearrangements with V and J assigned. A fraction of the clones does not appear; measured against another copy, unresolved V genes explain less than half of the discrepancy, and the remainder lacks a known reason. The sample data list some 180,000 clones, and 92% of these were observed just once. The ten largest account for 1.9% of the sample. The time point label, as the study defines it: about 28 days (+/-7) after the second vaccine dose. This specimen consisted of peripheral blood, obtained 28 days after the second AZD1222 dose. These receptors were taken from an adult who received the AZD1222 COVID-19 vaccine.

The V gene is TRBV6-5, the J gene TRBJ1-4; D is uncertain. V was cut by 2 bases and J by 6 bases, with 10 bases left in between. The germline V gene has CDR1 MNHEY and CDR2 SVGAGI. The CDR3 has 14 amino acids. In DNA form, the CDR3 reads TGTGCCAGCAGTTACGGTGGGGTATATGAAAAACTGTTTTTT. This translates into CASSYGGVYEKLFF.

This rearrangement joins TRBV2 to TRBJ1-5, with D unresolved. The CDR3 spans 16 residues. In germline, CDR1 is SNHLY, CDR2 FYNNEI. Deletions cut 8 bases from V and 3 bases from J, with 20 bases between. The CDR3 DNA is TGTGCCAGCCTATCGGAGTCCCCAGCCTTCAATCAGCCCCAGCATTTT. The encoded protein is CASLSESPAFNQPQHF.

This chain connects TRBV5-8 to TRBJ2-7, with 7 bases identical to TRBD1. Per the germline V gene, CDR1 is SGHTS and CDR2 is YDEGEE. J gave up 4 bases and V 7 bases, and 8 bases lay outside the gene matches. The CDR3 loop spans 13 amino acids. This CDR3 is CASPPGQSYEQYF. CDR3 nucleotide sequence: TGTGCCAGCCCGCCGGGACAGTCTTACGAGCAGTACTTC.

V usage is TRBV19 and J usage is TRBJ1-2; no firm D call. Between the trimmed V and J ends, which lost 3 bases and 7 bases, there was a span of 6 bases. The CDR3 is 11 residues long. Germline V CDR1 and CDR2: LNHDA, SQIVND (reference sequence). The CDR3 coding sequence is TGTGCCAGTAGTATCCGTCTTGGCTACACCTTC. Translation: CASSIRLGYTF.

This clone was observed a single time. The V call is TRBV11-1, the J call TRBJ2-1; 12 bases line up with TRBD2. CDR1 and CDR2 from the germline V gene are SGHAT and FQDESV (reference sequence). This CDR3 is 16 amino acids long. The V gene end was trimmed by 5 bases and the J gene end by 1 base; junction bases not matched to a gene: 3. The CDR3 DNA reads as TGTGCCAGCAGCCAAGGACTAGCGGGATCCTACAATGAGCAGTTCTTC. The encoded protein is CASSQGLAGSYNEQFF.

The J gene is TRBJ2-2, the V gene TRBV4-1, with a tentative D call TRBD1 (6 bases). Trimming stripped 3 bases from V and 3 bases from J, with 11 bases between. Germline CDR1 reads MGHRA; CDR2 reads YSYEKL. This CDR3 is built from 15 residues. CDR3 DNA: TGCGCCAGCAGCCACACAGGGAGTGACACCGGGGAGCTGTTTTTT. As protein: CASSHTGSDTGELFF.

The J gene is TRBJ1-4, the V gene TRBV7-2; 11 bases match TRBD1. This CDR3 is 16 amino acids long. Germline CDR1 reads SGHTA; CDR2 reads FQGNSA. V lost 1 base, J lost 7 bases, and 5 bases stayed unmatched. In DNA form, the CDR3 reads TGTGCCAGCAGCTTAGGGGGACAGGGGGGAGGTGAAAAACTGTTTTTT. The encoded protein is CASSLGGQGGGEKLFF.

This clone was seen once. The J gene is TRBJ1-6, the V gene TRBV9, with a tentative D call TRBD1 (6 bases). The CDR3 contains 15 residues. V lost 1 base and J lost 5, with 10 bases in between. Per the germline V gene, CDR1 is SGDLS and CDR2 is YYNGEE. DNA for the CDR3: TGTGCCAGCAGCGTATGGGACACGGATAATTCACCCCTCCACTTT. Its translation: CASSVWDTDNSPLHF.

The V gene is TRBV18, the J gene TRBJ2-3, with TRBD1 matching over 7 bases. The CDR3 sequence is 16 residues long. Per the germline V gene, CDR1 is KGHSH and CDR2 is LQKENI. V trimming: 1 base; J trimming: 4 bases; junction bases outside the gene matches: 8. CDR3 amino acids: CASSPLNRGTADTQYF. CDR3 sequence (DNA): TGTGCCAGCTCACCACTGAACAGGGGCACAGCAGATACGCAGTATTTT.

CDR3 sequence: CATSGGWGRDSSYEQYF. The CDR3 nucleotides are TGTGCCACCAGTGGAGGGTGGGGAAGGGACAGCTCCTACGAGCAGTACTTC. The genes are TRBV24-1 and TRBJ2-7, with TRBD1 matching over 7 bases. CDR1 and CDR2 from the germline V gene are KGHDR and SFDVKD. The CDR3 extends over 17 amino acids. Trimming at V came to 5 bases and at J to 0 bases, leaving 12 bases not matched to a gene.

The J gene is TRBJ2-7, the V gene TRBV19, with a possible D match to TRBD1 (6 bases). Per the germline V gene, CDR1 is LNHDA and CDR2 is SQIVND (reference sequence). V was clipped by 5 bases and J by 6 bases, with 17 bases between them. The CDR3 has 14 residues. The CDR3 sequence: CASSEQGSVFEQYF. The CDR3 region has the DNA TGTGCCAGTAGTGAACAGGGTTCAGTGTTCGAGCAGTACTTC. Variable domain in full (rest from reference TRBV19 and TRBJ2-7): DGGITQSPKYLFRKEGQNVTLSCEQNLNHDAMYWYRQDPGQGLRLIYYSQIVNDFQKGDIAEGYSVSREKKESFPLTVTSAQKNPTAFYLCASSEQGSVFEQYFGPGTRLTVT.

The gene calls are TRBV4-2 and TRBJ2-1; 9 bases line up with TRBD2. Germline trimming cut 3 bases from V and 7 bases from J; bases unmatched to any gene: 4. Germline values: CDR1 LGHNA, CDR2 YNFKEQ. The CDR3 is 14 residues long. The CDR3 sequence: CASSHSGGNNEQFF. CDR3 coding DNA: TGTGCCAGCAGCCATAGCGGGGGAAATAATGAGCAGTTCTTC.

The chain carries TRBV6-6 and TRBJ2-2; D is unclear. The CDR3 is 9 amino acids. Deletions cut 11 bases from V and 5 bases from J, with 3 bases between. Germline CDR1 reads MNHNY; CDR2 reads SVGAGI (reference sequence). CDR3: CAETGELFF. The CDR3 DNA follows: TGTGCCGAGACCGGGGAGCTGTTTTTT.

For the CDR3, the DNA is TGCGCCAGCAGTGAAGGGACTGGAGCCATTCAGTACTTC. Translation gives CASSEGTGAIQYF. This chain links TRBV10-1 with TRBJ2-4; maybe TRBD2 (6 bases). From germline, CDR1 is WNHNN and CDR2 SYGVQD (reference sequence). V was trimmed by 3 bases and J by 9 bases, leaving 12 bases between them. The CDR3 consists of 13 residues.

In this sample, this clone turned up once. This chain joins TRBV14 and TRBJ1-3; no clear D gene. From germline, CDR1 is SGHDN and CDR2 FVKESK. V was shortened by 0 bases and J by 0 bases, with 9 bases between the two germline ends. This CDR3 is 16 amino acids long. In nucleotides, the CDR3 is TGTGCCAGCAGCCAAGATAGGAGGAGCTCTGGAAACACCATATATTTT. This sequence encodes CASSQDRRSSGNTIYF.

The V and J genes are TRBV24-1 and TRBJ1-5; a weak D match, TRBD1 (5 bases). This CDR3 region has 13 residues. Trimming took off 2 bases at V and 9 bases at J, with 10 bases between the two ends. Looked up from germline, CDR1 is KGHDR and CDR2 is SFDVKD. The CDR3 DNA is TGTGCCACCAGTGATTCGGGGGTACGGCCCCAGCATTTT. Its protein is CATSDSGVRPQHF.

The chain recombines TRBV9 with TRBJ2-2, with D hard to call. Germline loops: CDR1 SGDLS, CDR2 YYNGEE. This CDR3 is 15 amino acids long. V was cut by 0 bases and J by 4 bases, with 10 bases left in between. CDR3: CASSVVGLGTGELFF. The CDR3, as DNA: TGTGCCAGCAGCGTAGTCGGGCTCGGCACCGGGGAGCTGTTTTTT.

V gene TRBV3-1 (or the pseudogene TRBV3-2) combines with J gene TRBJ2-3, with D perhaps matching TRBD2 (6 bases). The CDR3 is 16 amino acids. The ends were cut back, 1 base at V and 1 base at J, with 12 bases in the middle. The germline gives CDR1 LGHDT, CDR2 YNNKEL (reference sequence). The CDR3 is CASSQGRSSGTDTQYF. In DNA form, the CDR3 reads TGTGCCAGCAGCCAAGGGAGGTCTAGCGGCACAGATACGCAGTATTTT.

This chain uses TRBV20-1 with TRBJ2-3; D remains unclear. Germline V gene sequence: CDR1 DFQATT, CDR2 SNEGSKA (reference sequence). Trimming took off 3 bases at V and 12 bases at J, with 10 bases between the two ends. The length of the CDR3 is 10 residues. The CDR3 DNA is TGCAGTGCTAGCGAGAGTTTCCAGTATTTT. It yields the protein CSASESFQYF.

The chain uses TRBV19 and TRBJ1-2; no clear D gene. Germline V gene sequence: CDR1 LNHDA, CDR2 SQIVND (reference sequence). Deletions cut 1 base from V and 5 bases from J, with 17 bases between. The CDR3 consists of 16 residues. The CDR3 spells CASSIATAGRFYGYTF. Here the CDR3 DNA reads TGTGCCAGTAGTATAGCAACGGCAGGTCGGTTTTATGGCTACACCTTC.

This clone occurred once. The chain links TRBV19 to TRBJ2-1, with a tentative D call TRBD2 (6 bases). CDR3 size: 14 residues. Trimming took off 5 bases at V and 6 bases at J, with 14 bases between the two ends. CDR1 LNHDA and CDR2 SQIVND come from the germline V gene (reference sequence). The CDR3 loop is CASSPGGRINEQFF. CDR3 DNA sequence: TGTGCCAGTAGTCCCGGGGGTCGGATCAATGAGCAGTTCTTC.

The chain carries TRBV7-3 and TRBJ1-2; 9 bases match TRBD1. After removal of 5 bases from V and 4 bases from J, the junction contained 8 bases not matched to a gene. From germline, CDR1 is SGHTA and CDR2 FQGTGA. The CDR3 totals 15 residues. In nucleotides, the CDR3 is TGTGCCAGCAGCCCCGGACAGGGGACTTTCTATGGCTACACCTTC. This gives the protein CASSPGQGTFYGYTF. The complete variable domain, with remaining parts taken from reference TRBV7-3 and TRBJ1-2, reads GAGVSQTPSNKVTEKGKYVELRCDPISGHTALYWYRQSLGQGPEFLIYFQGTGAADDSGLPNDRFFAVRPEGSVSTLKIQRTERGDSAVYLCASSPGQGTFYGYTFGSGTRLTVV.

This sequence joins TRBV6-5 and TRBJ1-4, with 8 bases matching TRBD1. The CDR3 totals 14 residues. Losses at the gene ends were 5 bases for V and 8 bases for J; bases not matched to a gene: 7. The germline gives CDR1 MNHEY, CDR2 SVGAGI. In DNA form, the CDR3 reads TGTGCCAGCAGTAGGGACAGGCTTGAAGAAAAACTGTTTTTT. It encodes CASSRDRLEEKLFF.

The chain is built from TRBV5-1 and TRBJ2-3; 7 bases agree with TRBD1. Germline loops: CDR1 SGHRS, CDR2 YFSETQ. The CDR3 has 14 amino acids. V was pared by 4 bases and J by 0 bases, with 2 bases of the junction left unmatched. CDR3 coding DNA: TGCGCCAGCAGCCCGGGACAGAGCACAGATACGCAGTATTTT. Protein sequence: CASSPGQSTDTQYF.

The V gene is TRBV11-2, the J gene TRBJ1-1, with D possibly matching TRBD1 (6 bases). Deletions cut 5 bases from V and 4 bases from J, with 17 bases between. Germline lookup yields CDR1 SGHAT and CDR2 FQNNGV. This CDR3 has 15 residues. This CDR3 reads CASSDAFTGSTEAFF. The CDR3 nucleotides are TGTGCCAGCAGCGATGCCTTTACAGGGAGCACTGAAGCTTTCTTT. The full variable domain, completed using reference TRBV11-2 and TRBJ1-1, is EAGVAQSPRYKIIEKRQSVAFWCNPISGHATLYWYQQILGQGPKLLIQFQNNGVVDDSQLPKDRFSAERLKGVDSTLKIQPAKLEDSAVYLCASSDAFTGSTEAFFGQGTRLTVV.